The entry below describes one T cell receptor (beta chain). Antigen: not known. The sample is drawn from a study of T cell responses to AZD1222 COVID-19 vaccine. Study-level results: Increased Spike-specific TCR breadth and depth were observed after two AZD1222 doses. In a largely white British group with more females than males, clonal diversity was possibly underestimated.

V gave up 5 bases and J gave up 0 bases, with 6 bases separating them. This CDR3 is 13 amino acids long. Germline CDR1 is LNHDA and CDR2 is SQIVND (reference sequence). Using immunoSEQ multiplex PCR, the repertoire was profiled, and TCRdb retains in-frame clones only, with some absent. The repertoire holds around 100,000 clones, with 90% as singletons. The material was peripheral blood, obtained on day 0 of AZD1222 vaccination. This TCR was recovered from an adult in good health. This chain connects TRBV19 to TRBJ2-3; D might be TRBD1 or TRBD2, each matching 5 bases. The CDR3 loop is CASSRDSTDTQYF. The DNA for the CDR3 is TGTGCCAGTAGTCGGGACAGCACAGATACGCAGTATTTT.